The rows below give T cell receptor beta chains drawn from one sample of a study of blood T cell repertoires in COVID-19. Sequenced by immunoSEQ multiplex PCR; TCRdb stores in-frame clones only, minus some. The repertoire includes about 300,000 clones, roughly 87% of them detected once, and under 6.5% sits in the top ten. Material: PBMCs or T cells enriched from blood (not recorded which). These receptors were taken from a woman in her twenties or thirties who had recovered from COVID-19. CDR3s leave out the opening cysteine and the closing phenylalanine or tryptophan. D genes are given only for firm matches. A clone size is listed for some rows: how often the clone was seen (once, few, many), or a class if it is expanded.

clone_size v_call cdr3_length d_call cdr3_aa
. TRBV19 10 . ASGTGETEAF
. TRBV18 14 . ASSPDAGALNEKLF
once TRBV19 14 . ASSIVGGGGNQPQH
. TRBV9 10 . ASSGEIYGYT
. TRBV30 9 . AWRRDNEQF
. TRBV5-1 12 . ASSLDRAQETQY
. TRBV7-2 13 . ASSERQVSGTEAF
. TRBV15 14 TRBD1 ATSRPLAAGGNTIY
. TRBV3-1/TRBV3-2 14 TRBD1 ASSRWAGGKDTEAF
. TRBV9 13 . ASSVAGSLNTEAF
. TRBV30 12 TRBD1 AGRGDRGQETQY
. TRBV7-3 11 . ASSLLSTGELF
once TRBV11-2 14 TRBD1 ASSSRTGGVSYGYT
. TRBV6-2/TRBV6-3 13 . ASSFYLTATDTQY
. TRBV18 10 . ASSPVRDEQY
. TRBV7-8 15 TRBD1 ASSTRDRGRIGYGYT
. TRBV7-9 13 . ASSRPASSGGELF
. TRBV7-9 13 TRBD1 ASSFGGTGRDTQY
. TRBV14 14 . ASSQTSGISKGTQY
. TRBV18 12 TRBD1 ASSLQGAGTEAF
. TRBV3-1/TRBV3-2 16 TRBD2 ASTQRLAGGAGTDTQY
. TRBV3-1/TRBV3-2 12 . ASTTQGMNTEAF
. TRBV24-1 12 TRBD1 ATSESDRNQPQH
. TRBV18 13 . ASSRQTGGNTEAF
. TRBV20-1 9 . SGGGLTEAF
. TRBV30 9 . AWSQGDGYT
few TRBV2 12 TRBD1 ASSDGTGGYGYT
. TRBV6-2/TRBV6-3 12 TRBD2 ASSYRGDTGELF
. TRBV5-1 14 TRBD1 ASSLGQGLFQHEQF
. TRBV5-4 13 TRBD1 ASSLTGVQSYEQY
. TRBV5-8 12 . ASSLEPANYGYT
. TRBV19 12 TRBD1 ASKEDRASDEQF
. TRBV12-5 14 . ASGLSGTGNPGYTF
. TRBV15 12 . ATRTGDWGNEQF
few TRBV29-1 10 TRBD1 SVGTGRTEAF
. TRBV9 14 TRBD1 ASTREGARKNYGYT
. TRBV3-1/TRBV3-2 15 TRBD1 ATERTGGNSGANVLT
. TRBV4-2 13 . ASSQTERATDTQY
. TRBV18 9 . ASSPGETQY
. TRBV5-6 13 TRBD1 ASSPGTGPSYEQY
. TRBV30 13 TRBD2 AWSRTSARTDTQY
once TRBV18 12 . ASSPRQGSEKLF
once TRBV3-1/TRBV3-2 12 . ASSRDAGNTEAF
. TRBV18 10 . ASGAARTEAF
. TRBV7-2 11 TRBD2 AFTSGGTDTQY
. TRBV10-3 11 . AISESEGSEQY
. TRBV11-3 13 . ASSSRRDSGNTIY
. TRBV5-1 13 . ASSEGHPGGSPLH
. TRBV3-1/TRBV3-2 15 TRBD1 ASSSSPTGTGGAEQF
. TRBV18 13 . ASSPLDSGNSPLH
. TRBV29-1 11 TRBD1 SVADRRMGEQF
. TRBV19 12 TRBD1 ASSIGTGRQPQH
. TRBV7-8 13 TRBD1 ASSQWGQINTEAF
few TRBV18 13 . ASSLQVQGGSRYT
once TRBV12-3/TRBV12-4 11 . ASSLGADYGYT